Sequencing of this T cell receptor beta chain was carried out in a study of cytomegalovirus exposure and HLA in healthy donors. Clones were sequenced by immunoSEQ multiplex PCR, and TCRdb holds only the in-frame ones, with some missing. This sample yields more than 200,000 clones, of which roughly 88% are seen a single time; around 3.1% belongs to the top ten. V was pared by 2 bases and J by 5 bases, with 13 bases between. Germline V gene data show CDR1 as SGHTA and CDR2 as FQGNSA. The CDR3 sequence is 15 residues long. The chain carries TRBV7-2 and TRBJ2-1, with a tentative D call TRBD2 (5 bases). The TCR comes from a woman in her 30s in good health and CMV-seronegative. The sample consisted of PBMCs. CDR3 residues: CASSLFWTGHNEQFF. CDR3 DNA: TGTGCCAGCAGCTTATTCTGGACTGGTCACAATGAGCAGTTCTTC.